This T cell receptor beta chain was sequenced for a study of blood T cell repertoires in COVID-19. Across the study: Whether acute or convalescent, the COVID-19 samples came from the United States, Italy and Spain. The analysed material was cDNA or gDNA that came from T cells, B-cell-depleted T cells, or PBMCs.

Trimming removed 0 bases from V and 2 bases from J, with 8 bases in between. Germline loops: CDR1 SGHRS, CDR2 YFSETQ. This CDR3 has 14 residues. Original handling: Estimated nucleated cell counts came from reference gene primer amplification. Sequenced by immunoSEQ multiplex PCR; TCRdb stores in-frame clones only, minus some. V, J and clone size were drawn from that table, and D and trimming were deduced from the DNA. The sample carries roughly 140,000 clones, about 86% recorded once. This chain joins TRBV5-1 and TRBJ1-1; a possible D gene is TRBD1 (5 bases). This sequence originates from a human donor in a cohort sampled during active COVID-19. Material: peripheral blood. CDR3 DNA: TGCGCCAGCAGCTTGGTAGGGACTAACACTGAAGCTTTCTTT. It is translated as CASSLVGTNTEAFF.